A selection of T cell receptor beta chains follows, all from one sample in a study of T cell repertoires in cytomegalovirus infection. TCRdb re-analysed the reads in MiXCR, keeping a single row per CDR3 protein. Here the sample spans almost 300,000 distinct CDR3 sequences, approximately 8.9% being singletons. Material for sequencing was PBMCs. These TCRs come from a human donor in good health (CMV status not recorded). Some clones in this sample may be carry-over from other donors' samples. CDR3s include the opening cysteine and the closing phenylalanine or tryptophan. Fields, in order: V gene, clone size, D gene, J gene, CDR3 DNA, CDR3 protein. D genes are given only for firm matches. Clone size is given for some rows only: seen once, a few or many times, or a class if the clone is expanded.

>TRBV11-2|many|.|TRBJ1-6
TGTGCCAGCAGGTTTAGCTCCTATAATTCACCCCTCCACTTT
CASRFSSYNSPLHF
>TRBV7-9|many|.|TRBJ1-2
TGTGCCAGCAGCTTAGGGGCAGGGAAAGGGTATGGCTACACCTTC
CASSLGAGKGYGYTF
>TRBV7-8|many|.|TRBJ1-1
TGTGCCAGCAGTTCCGGACAGATGAACACTGAAGCTTTCTTT
CASSSGQMNTEAFF
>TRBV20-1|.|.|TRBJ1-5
TGCAGTGCACGATCGGGGGCTGACAATCAGCCCCAGCATTTT
CSARSGADNQPQHF
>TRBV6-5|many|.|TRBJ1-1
TGTGCCAGCAGTTATATCCCAGAGAAGAACACTGAAGCTTTCTTT
CASSYIPEKNTEAFF
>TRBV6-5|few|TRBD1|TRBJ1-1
TGTGCCAGCAGTGACACAGGGGTGGACACTGAAGCTTTCTTT
CASSDTGVDTEAFF
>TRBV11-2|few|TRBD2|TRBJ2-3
TGTGCCAGCAGCTTCAGCGGGGGGGTTGGGGCTAGCACAGATACGCAGTATTTT
CASSFSGGVGASTDTQYF
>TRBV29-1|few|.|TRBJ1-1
TGCAGCGTTGAACGGCAGCTGAACACTGAAGCTTTCTTT
CSVERQLNTEAFF
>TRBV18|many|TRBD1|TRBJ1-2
TGTGCCAGCTCACCTACCGGGACAGGAGCTAACTATGGCTACACCTTC
CASSPTGTGANYGYTF
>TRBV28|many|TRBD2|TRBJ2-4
TGTGCCAGCATTCCCGCGGGGGTAGCCAAAAACATTCAGTACTTC
CASIPAGVAKNIQYF
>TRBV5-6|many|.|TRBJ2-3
TGTGCCAGCAGCTCTATGACAGATACGCAGTATTTT
CASSSMTDTQYF
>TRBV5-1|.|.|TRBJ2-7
TGCGCCAGCAGCTTGGCCGGTCACAACTCCTACGAGCAGTACTTC
CASSLAGHNSYEQYF
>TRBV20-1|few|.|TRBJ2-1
TGCAGTGCTTATCTACAGGGTAACACCTACAATGAGCAGTTCTTC
CSAYLQGNTYNEQFF
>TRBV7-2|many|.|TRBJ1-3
TGTGCCAGCAGCTTAGCAGGGGGCTCTGGAAACACCATATATTTT
CASSLAGGSGNTIYF
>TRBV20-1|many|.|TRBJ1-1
TGCAGTGCCCTCGGACAATTATACCTGAACACTGAAGCTTTCTTT
CSALGQLYLNTEAFF
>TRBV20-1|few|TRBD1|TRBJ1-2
TGCAGTGCTTGGGACAGCCGTAACTATGGCTACACCTTC
CSAWDSRNYGYTF
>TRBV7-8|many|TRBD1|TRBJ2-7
TGTGCCAGCAGTAATAACCGGAGACAGGGATCCTACGAGCAGTACTTC
CASSNNRRQGSYEQYF
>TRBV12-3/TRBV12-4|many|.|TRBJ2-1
TGTGCCAGCGGACCGCAGTTCTTC
CASGPQFF
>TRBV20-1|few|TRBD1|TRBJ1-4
TGCAGTGCCGGGGGACAGGGGCGAAATGAAAAACTGTTTTTT
CSAGGQGRNEKLFF
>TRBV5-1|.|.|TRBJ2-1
TGCGCCAGCAGCTTCTGGGACTACAATGAGCAGTTCTTC
CASSFWDYNEQFF
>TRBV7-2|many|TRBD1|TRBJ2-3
TGTGCCAGCAGCTTAGGGACAGGGGGCAGTGGTACGCAGTATTTT
CASSLGTGGSGTQYF
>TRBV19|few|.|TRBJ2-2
TGTGCCAGTAGTACGGAGGGCGCCGGGGAGCTGTTTTTT
CASSTEGAGELFF
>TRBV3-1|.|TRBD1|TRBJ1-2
TGTGCCAGCAGCCCGACAGGGAGCTATGGCTACACTTTC
CASSPTGSYGYTF
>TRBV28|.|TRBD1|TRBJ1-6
TGTGCCAGCTTGGACAGGGGGCAGATTACCTATAATTCACCCCTCCACTTT
CASLDRGQITYNSPLHF
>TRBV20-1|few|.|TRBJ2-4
TGCAGTGCTAGCCGCCGGGGACCAGCCAAAAACATTCAGTACTTC
CSASRRGPAKNIQYF
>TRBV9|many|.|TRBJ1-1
TGTGCCAGCAGCGCTCAGGGAAGCAGCACTGAAGCTTTCTTT
CASSAQGSSTEAFF
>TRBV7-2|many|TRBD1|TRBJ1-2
TGTGCCAGCAGCTTTGCCGGGACAGGGGACTATGGCTACACCTTC
CASSFAGTGDYGYTF
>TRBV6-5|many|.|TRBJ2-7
TGTGCCAGCAGTTACTTCGGGGTACCCTACGAGCAGTACTTC
CASSYFGVPYEQYF
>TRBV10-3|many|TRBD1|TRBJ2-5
TGTGCCATCAGCCAAACACAGGGGAGCTTCAGTGAGACCCAGTACTTC
CAISQTQGSFSETQYF
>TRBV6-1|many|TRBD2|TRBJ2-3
TGTGCCAGCAGTCTCGACTTCGGGGGGGCAACTACGCAGTATTTT
CASSLDFGGATTQYF
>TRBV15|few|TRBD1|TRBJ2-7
TGTGCCACCAGCAGACCCGGGACAGGGGATCGCTACGAGCAGTACTTC
CATSRPGTGDRYEQYF
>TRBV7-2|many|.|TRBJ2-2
TGTGCCAGCAGCGCACTAGTATCCACCGGGGAGCTGTTTTTT
CASSALVSTGELFF
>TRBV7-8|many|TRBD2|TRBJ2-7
TGTGCCAGCAGCTTAGGGCTAGCGGGGGGTACATCCTACGAGCAGTACTTC
CASSLGLAGGTSYEQYF
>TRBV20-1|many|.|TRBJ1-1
TGCAGTGCCGCCCCAGAAGTCACTGAAGCTTTCTTT
CSAAPEVTEAFF
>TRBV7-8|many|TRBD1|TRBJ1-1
TGTGCCAGCAGCTTAGTAGGCAGGGGGCCCACTGAAGCTTTCTTT
CASSLVGRGPTEAFF
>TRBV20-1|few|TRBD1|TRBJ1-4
TGCAGTGCTAGCGACCGGACAGGGGGTGATGAAAAACTGTTTTTT
CSASDRTGGDEKLFF
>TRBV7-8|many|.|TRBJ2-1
TGTGCCAGCAGCTTAGTTTTCTACAATGAGCAGTTCTTC
CASSLVFYNEQFF
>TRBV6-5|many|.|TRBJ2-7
TGTGCCAGCAGTTACTTAGCCCCCGGACAGATCTACGAGCAGTACTTC
CASSYLAPGQIYEQYF
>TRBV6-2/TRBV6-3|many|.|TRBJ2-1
TGTGCCAGCAGTATGGGGGGTGAGCAGTTCTTC
CASSMGGEQFF
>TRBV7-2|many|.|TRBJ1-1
TGTGCCAGCAGCTTAGTTGGGGGAACGGGAGCTTTCTTT
CASSLVGGTGAFF
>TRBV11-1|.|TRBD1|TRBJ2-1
TGTGCCAGCAGCCTTACAGGGGTCTCTACCTACAATGAGCAGTTCTTC
CASSLTGVSTYNEQFF
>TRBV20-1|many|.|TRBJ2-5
TGCAGTGCTAGGAGGACAGCGCAAGAGACCCAGTACTTC
CSARRTAQETQYF